This T cell receptor (beta chain) is drawn from a study of CD8+CD57+ T cells in acquired aplastic anemia. As for the study in general: Mean DNA quantity obtained from sorted CD4+ and CD8+ cells was about 3.2 ug.

This clonotype was observed a handful of times. Antigen: not known. Study results and caveats: CD8+ Simpson's diversity did not differ significantly between patients and controls. Between patients and controls, over 25 CD8+ CDR3 sequences were found in common.

For CDR3 and TCR beta VDJ profiling, genomic DNA was the template used. TCRdb recomputed calls from the reads with MiXCR, one row per CDR3 protein. The sample contains roughly 180,000 distinct CDR3 sequences, 55% to 65% of which appear only once. V gave up 4 bases and J gave up 4 bases, with 8 bases separating them. CDR1 SGHVS and CDR2 FNYEAQ come from the germline V gene. The CDR3 is made up of 13 amino acids. Sequenced patients had shown CD8+CD57+ cell expansion by flow cytometry. Input material: sorted CD4+, CD8+, or CD8+CD57+ T cells (not recorded which) from PBMCs. This sequence originates from a human donor with aplastic anemia. This chain uses TRBV7-6 with TRBJ1-5; D is unresolved. In DNA, the CDR3 is TGTGCCAGCAGCTCCTGGGTAAATCAGCCCCAGCATTTT. Protein product: CASSSWVNQPQHF.